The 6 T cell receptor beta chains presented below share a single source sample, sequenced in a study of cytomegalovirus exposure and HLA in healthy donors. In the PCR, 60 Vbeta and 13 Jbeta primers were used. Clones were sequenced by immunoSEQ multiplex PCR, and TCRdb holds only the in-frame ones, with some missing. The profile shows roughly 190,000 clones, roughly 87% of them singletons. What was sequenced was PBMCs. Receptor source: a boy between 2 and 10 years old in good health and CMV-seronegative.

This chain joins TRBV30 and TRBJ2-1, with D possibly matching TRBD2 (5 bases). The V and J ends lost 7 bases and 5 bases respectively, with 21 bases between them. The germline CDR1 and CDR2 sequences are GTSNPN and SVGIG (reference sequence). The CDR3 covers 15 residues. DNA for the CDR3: TGTGCCTTGACAACCTCTGGACTCCACAACAATGAGCAGTTCTTC. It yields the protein CALTTSGLHNNEQFF.

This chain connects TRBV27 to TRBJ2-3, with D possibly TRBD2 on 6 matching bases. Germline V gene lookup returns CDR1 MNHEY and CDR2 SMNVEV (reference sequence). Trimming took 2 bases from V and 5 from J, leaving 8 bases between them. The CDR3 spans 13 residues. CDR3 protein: CASSLRRGDTQYF. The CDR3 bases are TGTGCCAGCAGTTTAAGGCGGGGAGATACGCAGTATTTT.

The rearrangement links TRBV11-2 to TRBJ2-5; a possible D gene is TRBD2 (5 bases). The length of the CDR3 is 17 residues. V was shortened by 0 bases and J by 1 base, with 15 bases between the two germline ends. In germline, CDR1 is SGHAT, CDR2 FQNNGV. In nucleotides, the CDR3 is TGTGCCAGCAGCTTAGACGTCGGAGGACTGCTCCAAGAGACCCAGTACTTC. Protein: CASSLDVGGLLQETQYF.

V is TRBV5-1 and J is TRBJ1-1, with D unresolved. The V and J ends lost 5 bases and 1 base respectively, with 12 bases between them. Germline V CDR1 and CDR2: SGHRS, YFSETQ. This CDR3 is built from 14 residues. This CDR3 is CASRAAGRNTEAFF. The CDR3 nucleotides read TGCGCCAGCAGGGCCGCGGGCCGGAACACTGAAGCTTTCTTT.

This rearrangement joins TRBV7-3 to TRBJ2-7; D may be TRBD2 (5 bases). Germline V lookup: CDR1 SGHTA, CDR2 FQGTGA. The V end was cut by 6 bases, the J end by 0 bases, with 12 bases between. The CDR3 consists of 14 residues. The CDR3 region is CASRELGGSYEQYF. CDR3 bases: TGTGCCAGCAGGGAACTCGGAGGCTCCTACGAGCAGTACTTC.

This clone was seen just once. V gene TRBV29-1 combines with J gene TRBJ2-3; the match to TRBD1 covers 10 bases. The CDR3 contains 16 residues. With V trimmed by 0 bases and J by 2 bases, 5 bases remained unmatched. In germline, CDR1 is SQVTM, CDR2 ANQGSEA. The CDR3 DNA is TGCAGCGTTGAAGACCCGGGACAGGGGACCACAGATACGCAGTATTTT. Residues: CSVEDPGQGTTDTQYF.